This TCR beta chain was documented in a study of low-dose radiotherapy and immunotherapy resistance in tumors. Study at large: Every two weeks, the protocol called for intravenous cyclophosphamide at 200 mg/m2. It was given one day before each radiation and immunotherapy administration.

Time point specified: after trial treatment. Regarding treatment: LDRT plus nivolumab, ipilimumab, low-dose cyclophosphamide and aspirin (RACIN trial). Low-dose radiotherapy and low-dose cyclophosphamide, together with aspirin, ipilimumab and nivolumab, were given to donors. First-strand cDNA relied on TRAV- and TRBV-specific primers spanning alpha and beta chains. Amplification, which lasted roughly 20 PCR cycles, used a constant-region primer and V-primer adapter to amplify TCRs. After the mRNA was isolated, it was amplified using in vitro transcription. TCRdb re-called the reads with MiXCR, one entry per CDR3 protein. The profile covers 95,000 to 100,000 distinct CDR3 sequences, with roughly 20% appearing a single time and 4.1% taken by the ten largest. Germline V CDR1 and CDR2: LGHDT, YNNKEL (reference sequence). The CDR3 runs to 13 residues. V dropped 8 bases and J dropped 4 bases, with 14 bases sitting between them.

This clonotype was observed many times. V usage is TRBV3-1 and J usage is TRBJ1-2; D is possibly TRBD1 (5 bases). The receptor was derived from a male donor with prostate cancer. This specimen was PBMCs, taken after low-dose radiotherapy plus immunotherapy. CDR3 DNA: TGTGCCAGCGGCCCCAGGGCGGGCTATGGCTACACCTTC. It specifies CASGPRAGYGYTF.